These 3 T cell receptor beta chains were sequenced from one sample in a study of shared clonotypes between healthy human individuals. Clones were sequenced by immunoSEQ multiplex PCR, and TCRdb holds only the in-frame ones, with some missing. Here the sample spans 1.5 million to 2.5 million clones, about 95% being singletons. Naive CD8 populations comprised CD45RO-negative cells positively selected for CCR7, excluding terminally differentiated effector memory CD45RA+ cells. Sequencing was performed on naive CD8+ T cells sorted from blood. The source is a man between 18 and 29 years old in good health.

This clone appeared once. As DNA, the CDR3 is TGCGCCACCAGGGGAGATACGCAGTATTTT. Its translation: CATRGDTQYF. The chain joins TRBV4-1 to TRBJ2-3, with D perhaps matching TRBD1 (6 bases). Germline lookup yields CDR1 MGHRA and CDR2 YSYEKL. The germline V and J ends were trimmed by 10 bases and 5 bases, with 7 bases remaining between them. This CDR3 comprises 10 residues.

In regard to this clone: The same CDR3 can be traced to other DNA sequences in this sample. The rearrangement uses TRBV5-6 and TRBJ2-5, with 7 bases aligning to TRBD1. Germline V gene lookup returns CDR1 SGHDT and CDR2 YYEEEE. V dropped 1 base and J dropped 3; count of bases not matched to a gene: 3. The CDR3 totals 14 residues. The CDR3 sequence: CASSLRQGEETQYF. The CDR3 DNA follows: TGTGCCAGCAGCTTGAGGCAGGGGGAAGAGACCCAGTACTTC.

In nucleotides, the CDR3 is TGTGCCAGCAGCGAGGGGGGAGGCAATCAGCCCCAGCATTTT. Translation: CASSEGGGNQPQHF. The chain joins TRBV9 to TRBJ1-5; perhaps TRBD1 as D (6 bases). V was shortened by 3 bases and J by 2 bases, with 9 bases between the two germline ends. Germline V gene data show CDR1 as SGDLS and CDR2 as YYNGEE. This CDR3 is built from 14 residues. Full variable domain (rest looked up from reference TRBV9 and TRBJ1-5): DSGVTQTPKHLITATGQRVTLRCSPRSGDLSVYWYQQSLDQGLQFLIQYYNGEERAKGNILERFSAQQFPDLHSELNLSSLELGDSALYFCASSEGGGNQPQHFGDGTRLSIL.